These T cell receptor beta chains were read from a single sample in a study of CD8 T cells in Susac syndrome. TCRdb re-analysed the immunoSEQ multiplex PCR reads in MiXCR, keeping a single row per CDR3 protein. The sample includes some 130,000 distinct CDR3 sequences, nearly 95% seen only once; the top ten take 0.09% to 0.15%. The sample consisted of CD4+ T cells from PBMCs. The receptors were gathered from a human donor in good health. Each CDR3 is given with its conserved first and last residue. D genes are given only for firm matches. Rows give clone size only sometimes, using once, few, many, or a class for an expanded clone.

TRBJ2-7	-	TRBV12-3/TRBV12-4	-	CASSLHSIDEQYF	TGTGCCAGCAGTTTACACAGTATCGACGAGCAGTACTTC
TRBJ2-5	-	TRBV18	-	CASSSGPSETQYF	TGTGCCAGCTCATCGGGACCGTCAGAGACCCAGTACTTC
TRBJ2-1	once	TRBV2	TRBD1	CASRGQAISYNEQFF	TGTGCCAGCCGGGGACAGGCCATTTCCTACAATGAGCAGTTCTTC
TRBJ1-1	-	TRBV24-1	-	CATSEGTEAFF	TGTGCCACCAGTGAGGGCACTGAAGCTTTCTTT
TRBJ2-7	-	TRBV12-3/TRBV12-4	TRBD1	CASSPPTGTGASYEQYF	TGTGCCAGCAGTCCACCGACCGGGACAGGGGCAAGTTACGAGCAGTACTTC
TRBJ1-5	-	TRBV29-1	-	CSVTQGQDSNQPQHF	TGCAGCGTTACACAGGGTCAAGATAGCAATCAGCCCCAGCATTTT
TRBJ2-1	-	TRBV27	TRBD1	CASSLGTGSFNEQFF	TGTGCCAGCAGTTTAGGGACAGGGTCATTCAATGAGCAGTTCTTC
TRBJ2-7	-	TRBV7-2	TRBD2	CASSFLAGVSEQYF	TGTGCCAGCAGCTTCCTAGCGGGAGTCTCCGAGCAGTACTTC
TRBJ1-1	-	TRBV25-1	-	CASSPLVSGNTEAFF	TGTGCCAGCAGCCCCTTGGTGTCGGGGAACACTGAAGCTTTCTTT
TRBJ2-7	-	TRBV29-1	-	CSVAPRLHSRGYEQYF	TGCAGCGTTGCTCCCAGACTACACTCAAGGGGCTACGAGCAGTACTTC
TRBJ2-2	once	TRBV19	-	CASSIDRVTGELFF	TGTGCCAGTAGTATAGACAGGGTCACCGGGGAGCTGTTTTTT
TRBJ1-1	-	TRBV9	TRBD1	CASSVVASGGHEAFF	TGTGCCAGCAGCGTAGTTGCTTCAGGGGGCCACGAAGCTTTCTTT